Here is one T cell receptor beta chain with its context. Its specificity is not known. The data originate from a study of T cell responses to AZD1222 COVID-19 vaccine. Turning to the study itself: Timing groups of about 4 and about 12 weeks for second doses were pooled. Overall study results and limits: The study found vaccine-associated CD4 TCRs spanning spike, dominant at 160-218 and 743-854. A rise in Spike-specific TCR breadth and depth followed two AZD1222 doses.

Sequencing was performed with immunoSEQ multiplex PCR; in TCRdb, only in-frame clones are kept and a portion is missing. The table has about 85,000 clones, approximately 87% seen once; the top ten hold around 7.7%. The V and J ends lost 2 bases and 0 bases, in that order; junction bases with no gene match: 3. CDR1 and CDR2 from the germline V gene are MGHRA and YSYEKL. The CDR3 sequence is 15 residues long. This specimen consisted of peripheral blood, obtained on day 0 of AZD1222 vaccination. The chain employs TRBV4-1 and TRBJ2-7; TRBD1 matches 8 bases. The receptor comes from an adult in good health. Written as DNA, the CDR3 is TGCGCCAGCAGCCAAATAACAGGGGGCTCCTACGAGCAGTACTTC. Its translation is CASSQITGGSYEQYF.